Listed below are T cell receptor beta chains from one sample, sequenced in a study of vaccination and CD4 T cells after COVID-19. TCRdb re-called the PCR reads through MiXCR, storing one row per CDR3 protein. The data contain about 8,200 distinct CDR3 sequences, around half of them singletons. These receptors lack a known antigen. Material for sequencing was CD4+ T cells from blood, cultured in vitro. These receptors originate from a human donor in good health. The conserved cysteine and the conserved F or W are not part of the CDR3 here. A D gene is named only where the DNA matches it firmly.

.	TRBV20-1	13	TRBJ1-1	SASPGSGWGTEAF
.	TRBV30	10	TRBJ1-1	AWSVRTTEAF
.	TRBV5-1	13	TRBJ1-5	ASSEGGAMNQPQH
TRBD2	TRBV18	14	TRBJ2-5	ASSPQIGREQETQY
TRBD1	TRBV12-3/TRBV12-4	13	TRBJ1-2	ASTSTGTVTDGYT
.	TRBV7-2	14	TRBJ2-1	ASSLAWRGLFDEQF
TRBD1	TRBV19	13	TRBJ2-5	ASSPGQGASETQY
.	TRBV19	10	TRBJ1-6	ASSMGGTPLH
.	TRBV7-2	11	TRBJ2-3	ASSLGFADTQY
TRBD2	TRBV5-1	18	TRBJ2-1	ASSLARGTSGGGLHNEQF